The clone carrying this T cell receptor beta chain was recorded many times. Its antigen is not known. Per the germline V gene, CDR1 is SNHLY and CDR2 is FYNNEI. Trimming took 6 bases from V and 0 from J, leaving 9 bases between them. This CDR3 is 14 amino acids long. TCRdb recomputed calls from the multiplex PCR reads with MiXCR, one row per CDR3 protein. This table has approximately 47,000 distinct CDR3 sequences, under 30% appearing once. The sample originates from a study of breast tumors, draining lymph nodes, adjacent tissues. Study results and limitations: That most tumor T cells come from lymph nodes remained unproven.

The genes are TRBV2 and TRBJ1-5; D remains unclear. The receptor's source is a female donor with breast cancer. Some clones in this sample may be carry-over from other donors' samples. Sequences were obtained from breast tumor tissue. The CDR3 DNA follows: TGTGCCAGCAGGAAGGGCAGTAGCAATCAGCCCCAGCATTTT. This codes for CASRKGSSNQPQHF.